In this sample, the clone carrying this T cell receptor beta chain turned up once. What it binds is not known. Each TRB amplification used roughly 220-550 ng of genomic DNA from blood. TRB rearrangements were amplified by multiplex PCR with BIOMED2 TRB-A/B primers. TCRdb ran MiXCR on the multiplex PCR reads and lists one entry per CDR3 protein. The sample consists of around 6,500 distinct CDR3 sequences, roughly 28% of them appearing once. This sample was taken from a study of T and B cells in COVID-19 patients. Study-level information: Peripheral blood came from COVID-19 patients with active infection or after recovery. Recovered patients mostly had mild to moderate COVID-19 managed as outpatients. Points from the study as a whole: Sorted SARS-CoV-2-responsive or tetramer+ T cells and CD4+, regulatory and CD8+ subsets were not yet sequenced.

The clonotype was recovered from a human donor with active COVID-19. The material sequenced was blood.

DNA of the CDR3: TGTGCCAGCAGCTTACAGGGGGCCCTAACTAATGAAAAACTGTTTTTT. It codes for CASSLQGALTNEKLFF. The chain joins TRBV7-2 to TRBJ1-4; TRBD1 aligns across 8 bases. Trimming took 2 bases from V and 1 from J; bases not matched to a gene: 3. CDR1 SGHTA and CDR2 FQGNSA come from the germline V gene. The CDR3 sequence is 16 residues long.